These 7 T cell receptor beta chains originate from one sample sequenced in a study of identical twins. TCRdb re-called the 5' RACE reads with MiXCR, one entry per CDR3 protein. The sample consists of some 900,000 distinct CDR3 sequences, over 9% of them appearing once. The data were also submitted as part of a second study, on yellow fever vaccine responses in identical twins.

Sequencing used PBMCs. These receptors were obtained from a woman aged 18-35 years in good health.

This clonotype was detected only a few times. The chain joins TRBV25-1 to TRBJ1-2; 9 bases are a match to TRBD1. CDR1 and CDR2 from the germline V gene are MGHDK and SYGVNS. J was trimmed by 4 bases and V by 7 bases; bases with no gene match: 4. The CDR3 loop spans 13 amino acids. CDR3 nucleotide sequence: TGTGCCAGCAACCAGGGACAGGGCTATGGCTACACCTTC. It codes for CASNQGQGYGYTF.

This clonotype has more than one count but fewer than ten. CDR3 DNA sequence: TGTGCCAGTACCTCCATCGAAAACATTCAGTACTTC. It translates to CASTSIENIQYF. The chain has TRBV19 and TRBJ2-4; no firm D call. The CDR3 runs 12 residues. Germline CDR1 is LNHDA and CDR2 is SQIVND (reference sequence). With 7 bases removed from V and 5 bases from J, the gap between germline ends came to 9 bases.

The chain links TRBV24-1 to TRBJ2-2, with TRBD1 identical over 11 bases. The CDR3 covers 19 residues. V lost 4 bases and J lost 1; bases outside the gene matches: 10. Germline CDR1 is KGHDR and CDR2 is SFDVKD. The CDR3 sequence is CATSDLDRGPSENTGELFF. DNA of the CDR3: TGTGCCACCAGTGACTTGGACAGGGGGCCTTCAGAGAACACCGGGGAGCTGTTTTTT.

This clonotype has just a few counts. The chain employs TRBV6-1 and TRBJ1-1, with D hard to call. Trimming stripped 5 bases from V and 3 bases from J, with 10 bases between. The germline V gene has CDR1 MNHNS and CDR2 SASEGT. This CDR3 comprises 13 residues. CDR3 nucleotides: TGTGCCAGCAGTAGCAGTAGGGACACTGAAGCTTTCTTT. Protein: CASSSSRDTEAFF.

The rearrangement links TRBV2 to TRBJ2-7, with D maybe TRBD1 (5 bases). The germline CDR1 and CDR2 sequences are SNHLY and FYNNEI. CDR3 length: 12 residues. V was trimmed by 8 bases and J by 4 bases, leaving 12 bases between them. The CDR3: CASLDILYEQYF. In nucleotides, the CDR3 is TGTGCCAGCTTGGACATCCTTTACGAGCAGTACTTC.

The chain links TRBV13 to TRBJ2-7, with 10 positions matching TRBD1. Per germline, CDR1 PRHDT and CDR2 FYEKMQ (reference sequence). The CDR3 extends over 15 amino acids. The V and J ends lost 6 bases and 4 bases, in that order; junction bases with no gene match: 9. CDR3 DNA sequence: TGTGCCAGCAGGAGGGACAGGGGAAATTTTTACGAGCAGTACTTC. Protein: CASRRDRGNFYEQYF.

The gene calls are TRBV6-1 and TRBJ2-3; 7 bases align to TRBD1. Germline CDR1 is MNHNS and CDR2 is SASEGT. Trimming at V came to 5 bases and at J to 4 bases, leaving 9 bases not matched to a gene. This CDR3 is 15 amino acids long. The CDR3 loop is CASSRPTGLADTQYF. Here the CDR3 DNA reads TGTGCCAGCAGTCGCCCGACAGGGTTGGCAGATACGCAGTATTTT.